The entry below gives a single TCR beta chain sequence along with its context. 60 Vbeta and 13 Jbeta primers were used in PCR. The data were produced by immunoSEQ multiplex PCR, yet TCRdb's version contains in-frame clones alone and is incomplete. The profile shows some 150,000 clones, around 80% of them singletons. This sample is drawn from a study of cytomegalovirus exposure and HLA in healthy donors. Germline CDR1 SGHAT, CDR2 FQNNGV. The CDR3 extends over 14 amino acids. V shed 2 bases, J shed 6 bases, and the junction held 5 bases outside the gene matches. The receptor was isolated from a man aged 40-50 years in good health and CMV-seronegative. Specimen: PBMCs. The chain carries TRBV11-2 and TRBJ1-2, with 8 bases that match TRBD1. The CDR3 region has the DNA TGTGCCAGCAGCTTAAGGAGGACAGGGAATGGCTACACCTTC. Its translation is CASSLRRTGNGYTF.